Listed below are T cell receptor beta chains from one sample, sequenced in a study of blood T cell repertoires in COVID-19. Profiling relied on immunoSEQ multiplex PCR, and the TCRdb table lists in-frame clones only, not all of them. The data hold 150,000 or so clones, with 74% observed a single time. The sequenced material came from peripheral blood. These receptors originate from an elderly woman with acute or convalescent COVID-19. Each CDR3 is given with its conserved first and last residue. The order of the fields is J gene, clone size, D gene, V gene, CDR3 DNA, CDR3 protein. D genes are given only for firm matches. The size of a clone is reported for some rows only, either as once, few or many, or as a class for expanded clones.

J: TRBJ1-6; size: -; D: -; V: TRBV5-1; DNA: TGCGCCAGCAGGAGGACAGAGAGCTCCTATAATTCACCCCTCCACTTT; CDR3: CASRRTESSYNSPLHF
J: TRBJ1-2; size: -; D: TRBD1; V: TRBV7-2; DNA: TGTGCCAGCAGCATGAGGGACAGGCTCCTCTATGGCTACACCTTC; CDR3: CASSMRDRLLYGYTF
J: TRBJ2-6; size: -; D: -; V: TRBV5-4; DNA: TGTGCCAGCAGCTTGGTGGCATTCTCTGGGGCCAACGTCCTGACTTTC; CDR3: CASSLVAFSGANVLTF
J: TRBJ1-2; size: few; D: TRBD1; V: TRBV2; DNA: TGTGCCAGCAGTGGGACAGGGGGCACACTTGGTTATGGCTACACCTTC; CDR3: CASSGTGGTLGYGYTF
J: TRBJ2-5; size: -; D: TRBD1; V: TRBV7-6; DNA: TGTGCCAGCAGCTTAGGACAGGGAGAGACCCAGTACTTC; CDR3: CASSLGQGETQYF
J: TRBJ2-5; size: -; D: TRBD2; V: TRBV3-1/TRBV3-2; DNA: TGTGCCAGCAGCCGGGGACTAGCGGGGGAGACCCAGTACTTC; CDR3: CASSRGLAGETQYF
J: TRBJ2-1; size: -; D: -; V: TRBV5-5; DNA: TGTGCCAGCAGCTTGGGACAGTACAATGAGCAGTTCTTC; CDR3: CASSLGQYNEQFF
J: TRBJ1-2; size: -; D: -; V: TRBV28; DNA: TGTGCCATCTCCGGGGGGTTCTATGGCTACACCTTC; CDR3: CAISGGFYGYTF
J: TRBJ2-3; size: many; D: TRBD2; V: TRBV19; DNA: TGTGCCAGTAGTATTTATAGCGGGAGTTCGGATACGCAGTATTTT; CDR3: CASSIYSGSSDTQYF
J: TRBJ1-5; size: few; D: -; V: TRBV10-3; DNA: TGTGCCACCCAGAGCGATGGGGGGAGCAATCAGCCCCAGCATTTT; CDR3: CATQSDGGSNQPQHF
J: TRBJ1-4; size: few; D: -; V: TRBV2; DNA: TGTGCCAGCAGTGAAGCCAAGCGCATTAATGAAAAACTGTTTTTT; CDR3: CASSEAKRINEKLFF
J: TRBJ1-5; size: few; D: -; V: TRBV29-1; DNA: TGCAGCGTGGGGGCGGAAAATCAGCCCCAGCATTTT; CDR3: CSVGAENQPQHF
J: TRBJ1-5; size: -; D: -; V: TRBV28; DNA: TGTGCCAGCAGCTCATCCGGACAGAGCCTTAGCAATCAGCCCCAGCATTTT; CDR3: CASSSSGQSLSNQPQHF
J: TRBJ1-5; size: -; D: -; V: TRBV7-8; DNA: TGTGCCAGCAGCTTAAACAGGGATCAGCCCCAGCATTTT; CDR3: CASSLNRDQPQHF
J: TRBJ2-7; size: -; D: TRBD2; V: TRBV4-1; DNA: TGCGCCAGCAGCCAAGGGGAAGTAGCGGGAACGTACGAGCAGTACTTC; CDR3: CASSQGEVAGTYEQYF
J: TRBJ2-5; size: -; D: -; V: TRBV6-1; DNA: TGTGCCAGCAGTGAACGGGCGGGGGCAGTCGAGACCCAGTACTTC; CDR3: CASSERAGAVETQYF
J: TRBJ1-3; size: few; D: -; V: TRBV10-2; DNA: TGCGCCAGCAGCAATCCTGGAAACACCATATATTTT; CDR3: CASSNPGNTIYF
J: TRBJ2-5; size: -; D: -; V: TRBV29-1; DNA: TGCAGCGTAGCCACAGGGACCCAAGAGACCCAGTACTTC; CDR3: CSVATGTQETQYF
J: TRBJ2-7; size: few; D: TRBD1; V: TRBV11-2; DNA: TGTGCCAGCAGCCGCATCGGGACAGGGTCCTACGAGCAGTACTTC; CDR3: CASSRIGTGSYEQYF
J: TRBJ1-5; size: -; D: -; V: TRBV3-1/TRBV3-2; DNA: TGTGCCAGCAGCCAAGCGACAGAACATCAGCCCCAGCATTTT; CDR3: CASSQATEHQPQHF
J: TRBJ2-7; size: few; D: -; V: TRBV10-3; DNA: TGTGCCATCAGTGAGTCAGAGGTCGGCGAGCAGTACTTC; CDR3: CAISESEVGEQYF
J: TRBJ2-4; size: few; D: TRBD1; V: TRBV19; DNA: TGTGCCAGTAGTCTGGACAGGGGGCTTAACATTCAGTACTTC; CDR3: CASSLDRGLNIQYF
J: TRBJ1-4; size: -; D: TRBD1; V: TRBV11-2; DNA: TGTGCCAGCAGCTTAGGAACCACAGGGGGCAGAGAAAAACTGTTTTTT; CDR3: CASSLGTTGGREKLFF
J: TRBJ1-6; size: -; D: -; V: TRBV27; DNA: TGTGCCAGCAGTTTATTCGGTCCATCCCATTCACCCCTCCACTTT; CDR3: CASSLFGPSHSPLHF
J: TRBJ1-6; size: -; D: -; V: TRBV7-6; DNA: TGTGCCAGCAGCTTAGAACAGGGAACTTCACCCCTCCACTTT; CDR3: CASSLEQGTSPLHF
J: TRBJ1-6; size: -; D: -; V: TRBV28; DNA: TGTGCCAGCAGCCTCAGGAATTCACCCCTCCACTTT; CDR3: CASSLRNSPLHF
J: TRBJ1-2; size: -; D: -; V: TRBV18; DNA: TGTGCCAGCTCACCACCGGGCGCCAGATTAGGCTACACCTTC; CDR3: CASSPPGARLGYTF
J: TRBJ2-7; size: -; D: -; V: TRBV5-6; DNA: TGTGCCAGCAGCCGCGTGGACGAGCAGTACTTC; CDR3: CASSRVDEQYF
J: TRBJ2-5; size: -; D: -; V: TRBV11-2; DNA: TGTGCCAGCAGCTTAGTAGCGGAAGAGACCCAGTACTTC; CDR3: CASSLVAEETQYF
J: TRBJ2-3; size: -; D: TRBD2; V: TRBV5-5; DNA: TGTGCCAGCAGCTTGGGCACTAGCGGGAATACGCAGTATTTT; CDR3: CASSLGTSGNTQYF
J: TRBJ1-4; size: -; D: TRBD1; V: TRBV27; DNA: TGTGCCACCAGGGGGGGAGGGGTTCGAGAAAAACTGTTTTTT; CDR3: CATRGGGVREKLFF
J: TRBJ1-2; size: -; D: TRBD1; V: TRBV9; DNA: TGTGCCAGCAGCCCCGGGACAGAGACGTATGGCTACACCTTC; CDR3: CASSPGTETYGYTF
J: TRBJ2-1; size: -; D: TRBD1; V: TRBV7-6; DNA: TGTGCCAGCAGCTTTTGGGACAGGGGGGGAGATGAGCAGTTCTTC; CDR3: CASSFWDRGGDEQFF
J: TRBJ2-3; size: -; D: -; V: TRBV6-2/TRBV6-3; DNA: TGTGCCAGCAGTTACCGATCGCGGCGAAGCACAGATACGCAGTATTTT; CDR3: CASSYRSRRSTDTQYF
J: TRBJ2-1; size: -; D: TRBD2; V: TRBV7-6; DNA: TGTGCCAGCAGCTTATCGCTGGGGGGGTACAATGAGCAGTTCTTC; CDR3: CASSLSLGGYNEQFF
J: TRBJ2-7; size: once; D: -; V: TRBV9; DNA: TGTGCCAGCAGCGTAGGGCCCATGCTGGAGCAGTACTTC; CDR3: CASSVGPMLEQYF
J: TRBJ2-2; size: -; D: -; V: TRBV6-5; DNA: TGTGCCAGCAGTTATATCCGGTACGGCGGGGAGCTGTTTTTT; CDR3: CASSYIRYGGELFF